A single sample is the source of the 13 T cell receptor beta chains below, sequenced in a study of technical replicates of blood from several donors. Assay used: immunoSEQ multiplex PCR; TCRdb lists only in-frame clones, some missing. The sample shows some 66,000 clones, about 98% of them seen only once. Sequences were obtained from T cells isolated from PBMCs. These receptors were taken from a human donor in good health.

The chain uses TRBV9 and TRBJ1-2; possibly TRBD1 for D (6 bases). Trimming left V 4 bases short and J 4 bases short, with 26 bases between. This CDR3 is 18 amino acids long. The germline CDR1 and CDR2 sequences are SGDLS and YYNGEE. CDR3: CASSPTGSSFLPFYGYTF. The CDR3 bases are TGTGCCAGCAGCCCTACAGGGTCCTCCTTCCTTCCCTTCTATGGCTACACCTTC.

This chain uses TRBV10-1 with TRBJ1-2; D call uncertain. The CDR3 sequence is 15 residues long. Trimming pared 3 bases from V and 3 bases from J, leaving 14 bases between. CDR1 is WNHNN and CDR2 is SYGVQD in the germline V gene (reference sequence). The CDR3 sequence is CASSDSLLGDYGYTF. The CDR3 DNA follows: TGCGCCAGCAGTGACAGTCTATTAGGAGACTATGGCTACACCTTC.

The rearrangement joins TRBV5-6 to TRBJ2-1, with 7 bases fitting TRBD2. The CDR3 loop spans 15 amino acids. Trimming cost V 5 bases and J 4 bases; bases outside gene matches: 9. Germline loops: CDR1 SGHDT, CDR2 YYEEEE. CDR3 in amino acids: CASSGVASGYNEQFF. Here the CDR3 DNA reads TGTGCCAGCAGTGGGGTTGCTAGCGGTTACAATGAGCAGTTCTTC.

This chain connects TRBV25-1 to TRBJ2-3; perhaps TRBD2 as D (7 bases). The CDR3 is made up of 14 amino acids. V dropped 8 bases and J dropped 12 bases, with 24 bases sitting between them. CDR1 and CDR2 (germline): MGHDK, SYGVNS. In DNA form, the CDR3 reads TGTGCCAGCGGGGGGGGGCTAGCGACGTTCTTACAGTATTTT. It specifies CASGGGLATFLQYF.

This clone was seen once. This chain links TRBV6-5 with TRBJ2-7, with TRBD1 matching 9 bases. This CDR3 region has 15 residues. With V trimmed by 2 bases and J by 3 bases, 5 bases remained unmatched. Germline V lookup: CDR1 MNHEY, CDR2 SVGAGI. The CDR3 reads CASSYLGQGFYEQYF. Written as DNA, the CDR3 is TGTGCCAGCAGTTACCTGGGACAGGGATTCTACGAGCAGTACTTC.

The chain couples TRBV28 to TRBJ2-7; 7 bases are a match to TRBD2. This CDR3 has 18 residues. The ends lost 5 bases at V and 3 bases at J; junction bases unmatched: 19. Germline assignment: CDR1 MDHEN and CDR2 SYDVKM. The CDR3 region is CASSTTITRLAANYEQYF. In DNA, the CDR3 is TGTGCCAGCAGTACAACAATAACCCGGCTAGCGGCAAACTACGAGCAGTACTTC.

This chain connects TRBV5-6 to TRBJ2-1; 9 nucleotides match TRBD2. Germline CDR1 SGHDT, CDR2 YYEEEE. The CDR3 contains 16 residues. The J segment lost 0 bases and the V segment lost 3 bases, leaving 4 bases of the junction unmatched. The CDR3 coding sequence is TGTGCCAGCAGCTCACTTAGCGGGAGCTCCTACAATGAGCAGTTCTTC. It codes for CASSSLSGSSYNEQFF.

The CDR3 here is CASRDRWGTSQETQYF. As DNA, the CDR3 is TGCGCCAGTAGGGACAGGTGGGGGACCTCCCAAGAGACCCAGTACTTC. The chain has TRBV10-2 and TRBJ2-5, with 8 nucleotides matching TRBD1. This CDR3 spans 16 amino acids. After removal of 9 bases from V and 1 base from J, the junction contained 13 bases not matched to a gene. Germline loops: CDR1 WSHSY, CDR2 SAAADI.

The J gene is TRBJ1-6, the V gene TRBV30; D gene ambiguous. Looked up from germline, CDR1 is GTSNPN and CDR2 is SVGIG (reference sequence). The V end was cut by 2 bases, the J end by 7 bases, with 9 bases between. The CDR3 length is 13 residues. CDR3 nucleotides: TGTGCCTGGAGTCTCGATCTAAATTCACCCCTCCACTTT. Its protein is CAWSLDLNSPLHF. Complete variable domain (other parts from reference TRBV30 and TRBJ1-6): SQTIHQWPATLVQPVGSPLSLECTVEGTSNPNLYWYRQAAGRGLQLLFYSVGIGQISSEVPQNLSASRPQDRQFILSSKKLLLSDSGFYLCAWSLDLNSPLHFGNGTRLTVT.

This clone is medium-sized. CDR3 loop: CASSDRGLSQPQHF. The CDR3 DNA follows: TGTGCCAGCAGTGATAGGGGGCTCAGTCAGCCCCAGCATTTT. The V and J genes are TRBV2 and TRBJ1-5, with 7 bases matching TRBD1. The CDR3 spans 14 residues. The germline gives CDR1 SNHLY, CDR2 FYNNEI. The ends lost 3 bases at V and 6 bases at J; junction bases unmatched: 5.

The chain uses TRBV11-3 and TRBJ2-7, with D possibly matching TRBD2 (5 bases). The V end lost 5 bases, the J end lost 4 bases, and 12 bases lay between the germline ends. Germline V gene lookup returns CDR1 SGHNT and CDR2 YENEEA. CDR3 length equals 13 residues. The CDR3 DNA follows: TGTGCCAGCAGCCCCGCGGGTGGGTACGAGCAGTACTTC. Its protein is CASSPAGGYEQYF.

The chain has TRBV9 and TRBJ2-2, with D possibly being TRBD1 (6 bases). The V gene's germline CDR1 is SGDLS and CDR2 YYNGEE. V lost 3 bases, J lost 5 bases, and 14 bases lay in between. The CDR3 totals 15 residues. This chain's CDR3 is CASSAHTGSTGELFF. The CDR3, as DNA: TGTGCCAGCAGCGCGCATACAGGGTCAACCGGGGAGCTGTTTTTT.

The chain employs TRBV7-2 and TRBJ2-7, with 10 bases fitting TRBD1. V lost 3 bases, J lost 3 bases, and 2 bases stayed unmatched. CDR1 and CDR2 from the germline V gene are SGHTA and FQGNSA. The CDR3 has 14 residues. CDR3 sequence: CASSFGTGVYEQYF. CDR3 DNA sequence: TGTGCCAGCAGCTTTGGGACAGGGGTCTACGAGCAGTACTTC.